Reported below is one T cell receptor (beta chain). The antigen is unknown. The data were taken from a study of T-cell memory formation after mild COVID-19. As for the study in general: Each donor largely had its own TCR clusters. Notes on the study in general: Specificity for SARS-CoV-2 was not confirmed among the second-wave clones peaking on day 37. Clones contracting day 15 to 85 were balanced CD4/CD8; later expanders leaned CD4+. CD4+ contracting clones were mainly CM and EM; CD8+ ones, EMRA.

The CDR3 has 16 residues. With V trimmed by 4 bases and J by 0 bases, 7 bases remained unmatched. TCRdb redid the calling of the 5' RACE reads with MiXCR, one entry per CDR3 protein. The sample consists of 450,000 to 650,000 distinct CDR3 sequences, around 20% of them appearing once. The source material was PBMCs or a T cell subset sorted from them (not recorded which). This receptor was identified in an adult woman who had mild COVID-19 (a few samples of this study predate the infection). Cell type and time point are not known. The chain couples TRBV12-3 or TRBV12-4 to TRBJ2-7; 9 bases agree with TRBD2. The DNA for the CDR3 is TGTGCCAGCAGTTATCTAGCGGGGTACGGCTCCTACGAGCAGTACTTC. The encoded protein is CASSYLAGYGSYEQYF.